The following is a TCR beta chain sequence with its context. These data originate in a study of shared clonotypes between healthy human individuals. CD45RO-negative cells were positively selected for CCR7, leaving out terminally differentiated effector memory CD45RA+ cells. The CDR3 loop spans 15 amino acids. The V end lost 8 bases, the J end lost 0 bases, and 15 bases lay between the germline ends. Germline CDR1 and CDR2: MNHNY and SVGAGI (reference sequence). The method was immunoSEQ multiplex PCR; TCRdb's version includes in-frame clones alone and lacks a portion of them. The sample includes about 1,800,000 clones, about 94% of them seen just once.

The sequence was obtained from a man younger than 35 in good health. The chain combines TRBV6-6 with TRBJ2-3; possibly TRBD1 for D (6 bases). The sample consisted of naive CD8+ T cells sorted from blood. The CDR3: CASDRTDRSTDTQYF. The CDR3 DNA is TGTGCCAGCGATAGGACTGACAGGAGCACAGATACGCAGTATTTT.